This TCR beta chain comes out of a study of blood T cell repertoires in COVID-19. Libraries were prepared by immunoSEQ multiplex PCR; TCRdb keeps only in-frame clonotypes and omits some of them. The sample has roughly 250,000 clones, 75% to 95% seen once; the top ten hold under 3%. From germline, CDR1 is MNHEY and CDR2 SVGAGI. Trimming at V came to 0 bases and at J to 7 bases, leaving 5 bases not matched to a gene. CDR3 length: 14 amino acids. Material for sequencing was peripheral blood. J is TRBJ2-5 and V is TRBV6-5, with 7 bases aligning to TRBD1. The clonotype was recovered from a person aged 18 to 35 with COVID-19, enrolled during active disease. This CDR3 is CASSYSGTDSTQYF. The CDR3 coding sequence is TGTGCCAGCAGTTACTCGGGGACAGATTCGACCCAGTACTTC.